These 20 T cell receptor beta chains were all obtained from the same sample, sequenced in a study of T cell responses to AZD1222 COVID-19 vaccine. Using immunoSEQ multiplex PCR, the repertoire was profiled, and TCRdb retains in-frame clones only, with some absent. The repertoire includes roughly 120,000 clones, more than 70% of them detected once, and about 5% sits in the top ten. Sequencing used peripheral blood, obtained on day 0 of AZD1222 vaccination. The source of these receptors is an adult in good health.

V and J are TRBV4-1 and TRBJ2-1; 8 nucleotides line up with TRBD2. The germline V gene encodes CDR1 MGHRA and CDR2 YSYEKL. V dropped 8 bases and J dropped 4; count of bases not matched to a gene: 7. This CDR3 region has 14 residues. The CDR3 region has the DNA TGCGCCAGCGGCCCCAGCGGGGGTTACAATGAGCAGTTCTTC. This translates into CASGPSGGYNEQFF.

The chain couples TRBV10-3 to TRBJ1-1; the D is unclear. The germline CDR1 and CDR2 sequences are ENHRY and SYGVKD. V gave up 8 bases and J gave up 2 bases, with 12 bases separating them. The CDR3 runs to 13 residues. CDR3: CAIGRTDNTEAFF. Written as DNA, the CDR3 is TGTGCCATCGGGCGAACAGACAACACTGAAGCTTTCTTT.

J is TRBJ2-2 and V is TRBV4-1; 10 bases fit TRBD2. With 1 base clipped from V and 3 bases from J, the junction kept 2 bases outside the gene matches. The germline CDR1 and CDR2 sequences are MGHRA and YSYEKL. This CDR3 is built from 16 residues. The CDR3 region is CASSQATSGDTGELFF. The CDR3 region has the DNA TGCGCCAGCAGCCAAGCTACTAGCGGGGACACCGGGGAGCTGTTTTTT.

The CDR3 reads CASSAGPKDTDTQYF. CDR3 bases: TGTGCCAGCAGCGCGGGTCCTAAAGACACAGATACGCAGTATTTT. The V call is TRBV7-6, the J call TRBJ2-3, with D perhaps TRBD2 (5 bases). The CDR3 is made up of 15 amino acids. Trimming cost V 5 bases and J 2 bases, with 14 bases left between them. Germline CDR1 and CDR2: SGHVS and FNYEAQ.

The chain recombines TRBV10-3 with TRBJ2-1; D remains unclear. From germline, CDR1 is ENHRY and CDR2 SYGVKD. With 4 bases removed from V and 4 bases from J, the gap between germline ends came to 8 bases. CDR3 length: 13 amino acids. The CDR3 spells CAISGSGYNEQFF. CDR3 bases: TGTGCCATCAGTGGATCCGGATACAATGAGCAGTTCTTC.

The gene calls are TRBV6-2 or TRBV6-3 and TRBJ1-1; D is unclear. CDR1 and CDR2 from the germline V gene are MNHEY and SVGEGT. V was shortened by 2 bases and J by 6 bases, with 7 bases between the two germline ends. This CDR3 spans 12 amino acids. This chain's CDR3 is CASSYPGSEAFF. The CDR3 DNA follows: TGTGCCAGCAGTTACCCCGGTTCTGAAGCTTTCTTT.

The chain recombines TRBV28 with TRBJ1-1; D may be TRBD1 (6 bases). CDR3 length: 12 residues. V gave up 7 bases and J gave up 4 bases, with 10 bases separating them. CDR1 is MDHEN, CDR2 SYDVKM, per germline. CDR3 nucleotides: TGTGCCAGCAATACAGGGTCCACTGAAGCTTTCTTT. This encodes CASNTGSTEAFF.

The chain has TRBV6-6 and TRBJ1-3; D is uncertain. This CDR3 region has 15 residues. Per germline, CDR1 MNHNY and CDR2 SVGAGI (reference sequence). Trimming took off 0 bases at V and 4 bases at J, with 10 bases between the two ends. CDR3 nucleotide sequence: TGTGCCAGCAGTTACTCGATCCAATTGGGAAACACCATATATTTT. Encoded protein: CASSYSIQLGNTIYF.

V usage is TRBV27 and J usage is TRBJ2-7; possibly TRBD2 for D (6 bases). Trimming cost V 3 bases and J 4 bases, with 10 bases left between them. The CDR3 has 13 amino acids. Germline V gene lookup returns CDR1 MNHEY and CDR2 SMNVEV (reference sequence). The CDR3 DNA reads TGTGCCAGCAGTTTTGGGGACTTTTACGAGCAGTACTTC. Its translation is CASSFGDFYEQYF.

The chain carries TRBV19 and TRBJ1-5; 9 positions agree with TRBD1. Germline-derived CDR1 and CDR2 are LNHDA and SQIVND (reference sequence). The CDR3 loop spans 15 amino acids. V lost 5 bases to trimming and J lost 5 bases; unmatched junction nucleotides: 7. The CDR3 DNA follows: TGTGCCAGTAGTGTTACAGGGGGCGCGGATCAGCCCCAGCATTTT. Translating gives CASSVTGGADQPQHF.

V and J are TRBV5-4 and TRBJ2-6; D is unclear. CDR1 is SGHNT and CDR2 is YYREEE in the germline V gene (reference sequence). This CDR3 is built from 16 residues. V was trimmed by 4 bases and J by 2 bases, leaving 13 bases between them. This CDR3 reads CASSQGWVAGANVLTF. The CDR3 nucleotides read TGTGCCAGCAGCCAAGGTTGGGTCGCTGGGGCCAACGTCCTGACTTTC.

The chain links TRBV27 to TRBJ1-5, with D maybe TRBD1 (5 bases). The CDR3 is made up of 16 amino acids. The V gene's germline CDR1 is MNHEY and CDR2 SMNVEV (reference sequence). Trimming pared 6 bases from V and 2 bases from J, leaving 17 bases between. This CDR3 is CASSRFNRDGNQPQHF. The CDR3 nucleotides read TGTGCCAGCAGCAGATTCAACCGGGACGGCAATCAGCCCCAGCATTTT.

This chain joins TRBV29-1 and TRBJ1-1; D is uncertain. The V gene lost 5 bases and the J gene lost 1 base, with 8 bases spanning the gap. Germline CDR1 reads SQVTM; CDR2 reads ANQGSEA. CDR3 length equals 12 residues. In nucleotides, the CDR3 is TGCAGCGTTAAAGGCCAGAACACTGAAGCTTTCTTT. Translated, it gives CSVKGQNTEAFF.

The chain recombines TRBV28 with TRBJ2-1; perhaps TRBD2 as D (5 bases). Per germline, CDR1 MDHEN and CDR2 SYDVKM. Trimming pared 3 bases from V and 2 bases from J, leaving 8 bases between. This CDR3 is built from 14 residues. The CDR3 nucleotides read TGTGCCAGCAGTTTTACCGGGACCTACAATGAGCAGTTCTTC. As protein: CASSFTGTYNEQFF.

This clone occurred a few times. The chain links TRBV5-6 to TRBJ2-2, with D perhaps being TRBD1 or TRBD2 (5 bases each). V shed 0 bases and J shed 4 bases, with 13 bases lying between them. Germline V gene data show CDR1 as SGHDT and CDR2 as YYEEEE. This CDR3 region has 16 residues. The CDR3, as DNA: TGTGCCAGCAGCTTGGGTCGGGGAAGGGGCACCGGGGAGCTGTTTTTT. Translating it yields CASSLGRGRGTGELFF. Filled out from reference TRBV5-6 and TRBJ2-2, the complete variable domain reads DAGVTQSPTHLIKTRGQQVTLRCSPKSGHDTVSWYQQALGQGPQFIFQYYEEEERQRGNFPDRFSGHQFPNYSSELNVNALLLGDSALYLCASSLGRGRGTGELFFGEGSRLTVL.

V is TRBV10-3 and J is TRBJ2-7; D is perhaps TRBD1 (7 bases). This CDR3 contains 13 residues. The germline V gene has CDR1 ENHRY and CDR2 SYGVKD. The V and J ends lost 7 bases and 4 bases respectively, with 14 bases between them. The CDR3 is CAINSGGGYEQYF. The DNA for the CDR3 is TGTGCCATCAACTCAGGGGGAGGTTACGAGCAGTACTTC.

V usage is TRBV6-5 and J usage is TRBJ1-4; D may be TRBD1 (6 bases). Germline V gives CDR1 MNHEY, CDR2 SVGAGI. V was shortened by 6 bases and J by 8 bases, with 16 bases between the two germline ends. The CDR3 length is 14 residues. The CDR3 reads CASRPTSGEEKLFF. The CDR3 DNA reads TGTGCCAGCAGGCCAACCTCAGGGGAAGAAAAACTGTTTTTT.

This clone has only one observation. The chain has TRBV29-1 and TRBJ1-1; D is unresolved. Trimming took off 4 bases at V and 2 bases at J, with 11 bases between the two ends. The V gene's germline CDR1 is SQVTM and CDR2 ANQGSEA. The CDR3 is 13 residues long. DNA for the CDR3: TGCAGCGTTGGTGTACAGCCCAACACTGAAGCTTTCTTT. Protein: CSVGVQPNTEAFF.

The rearrangement uses TRBV7-3 and TRBJ2-2; no definite D call. V shed 2 bases and J shed 2 bases, with 3 bases lying between them. Germline V gene sequence: CDR1 SGHTA, CDR2 FQGTGA. CDR3 length: 13 amino acids. This chain's CDR3 is CASSLGNTGELFF. CDR3 coding DNA: TGTGCCAGCAGCTTAGGAAACACCGGGGAGCTGTTTTTT.

The chain has TRBV5-1 and TRBJ1-1, with 7 positions matching TRBD1. V gave up 4 bases and J gave up 4 bases; unmatched junction bases: 7. This CDR3 is built from 14 residues. Per the germline V gene, CDR1 is SGHRS and CDR2 is YFSETQ. This CDR3 is CASSVGQDPTEAFF. In nucleotides, the CDR3 is TGCGCCAGCAGCGTCGGACAGGACCCCACTGAAGCTTTCTTT.